Below, 16 T cell receptor beta chains from the same sample are listed, as sequenced in a study of OX40 agonist ivuxolimab in advanced cancers. Produced via immunoSEQ multiplex PCR; TCRdb's table is partial and in-frame only. Among 80,000 to 100,000 clones listed, 85% to 95% were seen once. The sequences come from CD4+ or CD8+ T cells sorted from blood, collected in a trial of the OX40 agonist ivuxolimab. The source is an adult with an advanced solid tumor such as melanoma, head and neck, liver or kidney cancer.

The V gene is TRBV6-6, the J gene TRBJ2-5, with no clear D. Germline CDR1 reads MNHNY; CDR2 reads SVGAGI (reference sequence). The length of the CDR3 is 11 residues. The V end lost 6 bases, the J end lost 4 bases, and 6 bases lay between the germline ends. The CDR3: CASRISETQYF. As DNA, the CDR3 is TGTGCCAGCAGGATCTCAGAGACCCAGTACTTC.

V usage is TRBV9 and J usage is TRBJ2-1, with 8 bases aligning to TRBD2. Germline trimming cut 0 bases from V and 6 bases from J; bases unmatched to any gene: 2. The germline CDR1 and CDR2 sequences are SGDLS and YYNGEE. The CDR3 is 14 residues long. CDR3 in amino acids: CASSVGTSRNEQFF. DNA of the CDR3: TGTGCCAGCAGCGTAGGGACTAGCCGCAATGAGCAGTTCTTC.

The chain joins TRBV5-6 to TRBJ1-3; no firm D call. The V gene's germline CDR1 is SGHDT and CDR2 YYEEEE. The V and J ends lost 2 bases and 2 bases respectively, with 17 bases between them. The CDR3 is made up of 17 amino acids. The CDR3 DNA follows: TGTGCCAGCAGCTTTGGTCTGATCAGTGGGACTGGAAACACCATATATTTT. Encoded protein: CASSFGLISGTGNTIYF.

The rearrangement uses TRBV30 and TRBJ1-1; TRBD1 agrees at 10 bases. The CDR3 is 13 residues long. V gave up 1 base and J gave up 5 bases; unmatched junction bases: 1. The germline gives CDR1 GTSNPN, CDR2 SVGIG (reference sequence). CDR3 sequence: CAWSEDRGTEAFF. CDR3 bases: TGTGCCTGGAGTGAGGACAGGGGGACTGAAGCTTTCTTT.

V and J are TRBV25-1 and TRBJ1-5, with D unresolved. V shed 3 bases and J shed 5 bases, with 8 bases lying between them. In germline, CDR1 is MGHDK, CDR2 SYGVNS. This CDR3 region has 13 residues. This chain's CDR3 is CASSDGPYQPQHF. The CDR3 DNA reads TGTGCCAGCAGTGACGGGCCCTATCAGCCCCAGCATTTT. The whole variable domain, remainder taken from reference TRBV25-1 and TRBJ1-5, is EADIYQTPRYLVIGTGKKITLECSQTMGHDKMYWYQQDPGMELHLIHYSYGVNSTEKGDLSSESTVSRIRTEHFPLTLESARPSHTSQYLCASSDGPYQPQHFGDGTRLSIL.

The V gene is TRBV30, the J gene TRBJ1-3; D gene uncertain. There are 15 residues in the CDR3. The V end was cut by 0 bases, the J end by 4 bases, with 13 bases between. From germline, CDR1 is GTSNPN and CDR2 SVGIG (reference sequence). CDR3 sequence (DNA): TGTGCCTGGAGTGTACTGCGAACCGCGGGAAACACCATATATTTT. As protein: CAWSVLRTAGNTIYF.

The V call is TRBV5-4, the J call TRBJ2-3, with 9 positions matching TRBD2. Germline CDR1 is SGHNT and CDR2 is YYREEE (reference sequence). The CDR3 contains 15 residues. With V trimmed by 6 bases and J by 1 base, 6 bases remained unmatched. This CDR3 is CASTAGGHGTDTQYF. For the CDR3, the DNA is TGTGCCAGCACCGCGGGGGGGCACGGCACAGATACGCAGTATTTT.

This chain uses TRBV9 with TRBJ1-5; D remains ambiguous. Looked up from germline, CDR1 is SGDLS and CDR2 is YYNGEE. Trimming took off 4 bases at V and 0 bases at J, with 8 bases between the two ends. CDR3 length: 14 amino acids. The CDR3 DNA reads TGTGCCAGCAGCCCCACGAGTAGCAATCAGCCCCAGCATTTT. Amino acid sequence: CASSPTSSNQPQHF. The full variable domain, its missing parts supplied by reference TRBV9 and TRBJ1-5, is DSGVTQTPKHLITATGQRVTLRCSPRSGDLSVYWYQQSLDQGLQFLIQYYNGEERAKGNILERFSAQQFPDLHSELNLSSLELGDSALYFCASSPTSSNQPQHFGDGTRLSIL.

With respect to this clone: One end of the junction fails to match germline, which may point to a read error. This specimen includes other DNA sequences encoding the same CDR3. The chain uses TRBV5-1 and TRBJ2-6; D unclear. Germline loops: CDR1 SGHRS, CDR2 YFSETQ. The CDR3 covers 14 residues. CDR3 loop: CASSLLSGANVLTF. The CDR3 DNA reads as TGTGCCAGCAGCCTCCTATCCGGGGCCAACGTCCTGACTTTC.

The chain has TRBV20-1 and TRBJ1-1, with TRBD1 matching over 8 bases. This CDR3 is built from 10 residues. The V gene end was trimmed by 5 bases and the J gene end by 10 bases; junction bases not matched to a gene: 3. The germline CDR1 and CDR2 sequences are DFQATT and SNEGSKA (reference sequence). This CDR3 reads CSASGGRAFF. DNA of the CDR3: TGCAGTGCTTCAGGGGGCAGAGCTTTCTTT.

This clone was recorded only once. The chain employs TRBV30 and TRBJ1-2, with D possibly TRBD1 on 5 matching bases. The V gene's germline CDR1 is GTSNPN and CDR2 SVGIG (reference sequence). The CDR3 is 15 amino acids. Trimming removed 0 bases at V and 7 bases at J, with 18 bases between. CDR3 protein: CAWSVVGGSTFGYTF. The CDR3 DNA reads TGTGCCTGGAGTGTAGTGGGGGGTTCTACTTTTGGCTACACCTTC.

The V and J genes are TRBV5-1 and TRBJ2-3; no definite D call. Germline V gene lookup returns CDR1 SGHRS and CDR2 YFSETQ. This CDR3 spans 15 amino acids. V lost 0 bases and J lost 0, with 8 bases in between. The CDR3, as DNA: TGCGCCAGCAGCTTGGGGCTTATAAGCACAGATACGCAGTATTTT. It encodes CASSLGLISTDTQYF.

This clone appeared a few times. The chain joins TRBV6-4 to TRBJ1-1; the D is unclear. The CDR3 sequence is 10 residues long. In germline, CDR1 is MRHNA, CDR2 SNTAGT. The CDR3 here is CGRHNTEAFF. DNA for the CDR3: TGTGGGCGGCACAACACTGAAGCTTTCTTT.

This chain uses TRBV6-5 with TRBJ1-6, with no clear D. Germline V gene data show CDR1 as MNHEY and CDR2 as SVGAGI. The CDR3 covers 14 residues. Trimming took 5 bases from V and 6 from J, leaving 11 bases between them. The CDR3 protein is CASSPGILNSPLHF. CDR3 nucleotide sequence: TGTGCCAGCAGTCCCGGGATCCTTAATTCACCCCTCCACTTT.

The chain employs TRBV28 and TRBJ1-1; 7 bases fit TRBD1. V shed 4 bases and J 5 bases; nucleotides not matched to a gene: 4. CDR3 length: 13 amino acids. Germline CDR1 and CDR2: MDHEN and SYDVKM. Written as DNA, the CDR3 is TGTGCCAGCAGTTGGACAGGCGGGACTGAAGCTTTCTTT. Amino acids: CASSWTGGTEAFF.

The chain has TRBV15 and TRBJ1-4; TRBD1 is a possible D gene (5 bases). With 2 bases removed from V and 8 bases from J, the gap between germline ends came to 15 bases. Per the germline V gene, CDR1 is LNHNV and CDR2 is YYDKDF (reference sequence). The CDR3 spans 15 residues. CDR3 nucleotide sequence: TGTGCCACCAGCAGAAATACAGGATCGAGAGAAAAACTGTTTTTT. Amino acids: CATSRNTGSREKLFF.